This TCR beta chain stems from a study of regulatory T cells in long-lasting Graves disease. On the study more broadly: Graves' patients diagnosed newly had used antithyroid drugs under 3 months.

V lost 4 bases and J lost 5, with 18 bases in between. Germline lookup yields CDR1 LGHDT and CDR2 YNNKEL (reference sequence). The CDR3 spans 15 residues. Noted time point: newly diagnosed GD, antithyroid drugs for less than 3 months. Scientists built the TCR library using RNA that was extracted from PBMCs. A volume of roughly 8.4 milliliters of peripheral blood was collected in EDTA tubes. This clonotype was seen many times. Libraries of TCR beta came from iRepertoire HTBI primers plus Arm-PCR of CDR3 regions. In TCRdb, the multiplex PCR reads were re-called with MiXCR into one record per CDR3 protein. This table holds about 440,000 distinct CDR3 sequences, about 16% found once. This sample also belongs to another study, concerning T cells in Graves' hyperthyroidism and ophthalmopathy. According to that study: Hyperthyroidism had been newly diagnosed in patients aged 18 to 65, and its duration was under 2 months.

The chain carries TRBV3-1 and TRBJ2-7, with D perhaps matching TRBD1 (5 bases). The sample in question was peripheral blood mononuclear cells (PBMCs), obtained at new diagnosis, from a patient treated with antithyroid drugs. This receptor was identified in a woman aged 25 to 39 with Graves disease. The CDR3 coding sequence is TGTGCCAGCAGCCTCTCGACAGTTGTTTTCCACGAGCAGTACTTC. The encoded protein is CASSLSTVVFHEQYF.